This T cell receptor beta chain came from a study of blood T cell repertoires in COVID-19. Across the study: Samples came from the United States, Italy and Spain, spanning acute and convalescent COVID-19. PBMCs, B-cell-depleted T cells, or T cells provided the cDNA or gDNA that made up the material.

Study processing details: The authors estimated nucleated cell counts from reference gene primer amplification. The table came from immunoSEQ multiplex PCR; TCRdb's copy has only in-frame clones and leaves some out. V and J calls and clone size are those listed in that table; D and trimming were worked out from the DNA. This sample carries some 300,000 clones, 85% to 90% of them seen once, and the ten largest clones take roughly 1.3%. Germline V gene data show CDR1 as MNHEY and CDR2 as SVGAGI. Trimming stripped 2 bases from V and 2 bases from J, with 13 bases between. CDR3 length: 16 amino acids. The chain has TRBV6-5 and TRBJ1-3; D unresolved. This clonotype was sampled from an older man with acute or convalescent COVID-19. The sequencing sample was made of peripheral blood. The CDR3 DNA is TGTGCCAGCAGTTACGGGAGCGCCGGAACTGGAAACACCATATATTTT. It encodes CASSYGSAGTGNTIYF.